The clone carrying this T cell receptor beta chain was found many times. The antigen is unknown. This record comes from a study of CD8 T cells in ankylosing spondylitis. Study observations and caveats: With a CD8+ phenotype, disease-linked clones were relatively rare in peripheral blood.

The CDR3 is made up of 19 amino acids. Germline V gene sequence: CDR1 SGHRS, CDR2 YFSETQ. Trimming pared 2 bases from V and 1 base from J, leaving 24 bases between. Researchers built TCR beta libraries using quantitative 5'-RACE with molecular barcodes. MiXCR, applied by TCRdb to the 5' RACE reads, yields one record per CDR3 protein. The profile shows about 130,000 distinct CDR3 sequences, around 7% of them singletons. The chain couples TRBV5-1 to TRBJ1-1, with D maybe TRBD1 (5 bases). Sequencing used blood, either unsorted or a sorted T cell fraction (not recorded which). The TCR sequence derives from a male donor with ankylosing spondylitis or in good health (not recorded which). The CDR3 here is CASSFKAFEGMGTNTEAFF. The CDR3 bases are TGCGCCAGCAGCTTTAAGGCTTTCGAGGGGATGGGAACGAACACTGAAGCTTTCTTT.